Listed here are 25 T cell receptor beta chains from one sample, sequenced in a study of T cell clonality in common variable immunodeficiency. Study-level results: In common variable immunodeficiency, TCR beta chains reportedly carried fewer deletions and N-nucleotide insertions.

These TCRs are of unknown antigen specificity. The data were produced by immunoSEQ multiplex PCR, yet TCRdb's version contains in-frame clones alone and is incomplete. The sample yields some 15,000 clones, without any singletons. Sequencing input: peripheral blood mononuclear cells. These receptors originate from a human donor with common variable immunodeficiency.

This clone has only a few counts. The read falls 3 residues short of the CDR3 end, and the missing part is taken from the germline J gene. The chain combines TRBV7-3 with TRBJ2-3; 11 bases line up with TRBD2. The length of the CDR3 is 15 residues. Trimming cost V 6 bases and J 4 bases; bases outside gene matches: 6. Germline CDR1 reads SGHTA; CDR2 reads FQGTGA. The CDR3 DNA, read in part, is TGTGCCAGCAGTATAGCGGGGGGGCTGGCAGATACG. Protein: CASSIAGGLADT. From start to end, the CDR3 is CASSIAGGLADTQYF.

This clone was recorded a few times. The CDR3 end lies 3 residues beyond the end of the read and is filled in from the germline J gene. The chain couples TRBV6-2 or TRBV6-3 to TRBJ1-6, with D maybe TRBD1 (6 bases). The CDR3 is 15 residues long. Germline V gives CDR1 MNHEY, CDR2 SVGEGT. With 7 bases removed from V and 1 base from J, the gap between germline ends came to 11 bases. The CDR3 DNA, read in part, is TGTGCCAGCACCGCACAGGGATCCTATAATTCACCC. This encodes CASTAQGSYNSP. The whole CDR3 reads CASTAQGSYNSPLHF.

With regard to this clone: The CDR3 is cut off 3 residues early in the read; its end comes from the germline J gene. The V call is TRBV20-1, the J call TRBJ2-7; the D gene is possibly TRBD1 (6 bases). The germline V gene encodes CDR1 DFQATT and CDR2 SNEGSKA (reference sequence). This CDR3 has 14 amino acids. Trimming shortened V by 6 bases and J by 3 bases, and 18 bases separated the two germline ends. Incomplete CDR3 DNA: TGCAGTGCCAGCCCCCGGGACACCAACTACGAG. Its protein is CSASPRDTNYE. The CDR3 in full is CSASPRDTNYEQYF.

This clone is medium-sized (0.01 to 0.1%). The CDR3 end lies 3 residues beyond the end of the read and is filled in from the germline J gene. This chain joins TRBV15 and TRBJ2-7; a weak D match, TRBD1 (5 bases). There are 18 residues in the CDR3. Deletions cut 1 base from V and 5 bases from J, with 24 bases between. The germline CDR1 and CDR2 sequences are LNHNV and YYDKDF (reference sequence). Partial CDR3 DNA: TGTGCCACCAGCAGAGCCCTGGGTGAAAGGGGCGCATACGACGAG. It encodes CATSRALGERGAYDE. The CDR3 reads in full as CATSRALGERGAYDEQYF.

Concerning this clone itself: The read terminates 3 residues before the CDR3 end, so the remaining end is supplied by the germline J gene. The chain is built from TRBV7-2 and TRBJ2-3; no clear D gene. CDR1 SGHTA and CDR2 FQGNSA come from the germline V gene. This CDR3 has 12 residues. Trimming removed 1 base from V and 8 bases from J, with 7 bases in between. The CDR3 reads CASSLDRTTQYF. The CDR3 DNA, read in part, is TGTGCCAGCAGCTTAGACAGAACTACG.

This clone was seen a handful of times. The sequence runs out 3 residues before the end of the CDR3; the remainder is reconstructed from the germline J gene. The J gene is TRBJ2-1, the V gene TRBV7-3, with 7 bases aligning to TRBD2. The CDR3 consists of 15 residues. Trimming removed 0 bases from V and 6 bases from J; junction bases left unmatched: 5. CDR1 is SGHTA and CDR2 is FQGTGA in the germline V gene. The sequenced part of the CDR3 DNA is TGTGCCAGCAGCTTAACGGGCGGGGGTGTCAATGAG. Encoded protein: CASSLTGGGVNE. The whole CDR3 protein reads CASSLTGGGVNEQFF.

The CDR3 DNA, read in part, is TGTGCCAGCAGTGACTATCCCCCCGGTGATACG. Its protein is CASSDYPPGDT. The whole CDR3 region reads CASSDYPPGDTQYF. This chain connects TRBV2 to TRBJ2-3; no reliable D call. The DNA ends 3 residues before the CDR3 does, and the rest of the CDR3 is filled in from the germline J gene. The germline V gene has CDR1 SNHLY and CDR2 FYNNEI. The CDR3 is 14 residues long. V dropped 3 bases and J dropped 6 bases, with 13 bases sitting between them.

A few counts support this clone. The CDR3 end falls 3 residues outside the read, so it is completed with the germline J gene. The chain joins TRBV6-2 or TRBV6-3 to TRBJ2-3; the match to TRBD2 covers 11 bases. V lost 7 bases, J lost 6 bases, and 12 bases stayed unmatched. The CDR3 runs 16 residues. CDR1 is MNHEY and CDR2 is SVGEGT in the germline V gene. The CDR3 region is CASNLVAGGPGDTQYF. The part of the CDR3 DNA that was read is TGTGCCAGCAATCTCGTAGCGGGGGGGCCGGGCGATACG.

This clone was counted between two and nine times. The CDR3 end falls 3 residues outside the read, so it is completed with the germline J gene. This chain connects TRBV7-3 to TRBJ2-1, with D unresolved. CDR3 length equals 14 residues. The germline gives CDR1 SGHTA, CDR2 FQGTGA. The ends were cut back, 3 bases at V and 0 bases at J, with 6 bases in the middle. The CDR3 loop reads CASSLRTSYNEQFF. The part of the CDR3 DNA that was read is TGTGCCAGCAGCTTGCGTACCTCCTACAATGAG.

This clone was detected only a few times. The read ends 3 residues before the CDR3 terminus; that terminus is restored from the germline J gene. This chain uses TRBV30 with TRBJ2-5; perhaps TRBD1 as D (6 bases). Deletions cut 0 bases from V and 7 bases from J, with 18 bases between. The germline CDR1 and CDR2 sequences are GTSNPN and SVGIG (reference sequence). There are 15 residues in the CDR3. Here the CDR3 reads CAWSVLRGQGGTQYF. The sequenced CDR3 bases are TGTGCCTGGAGTGTACTCAGGGGCCAAGGTGGGACC. Combining the CDR3 with reference TRBV30 and TRBJ2-5 gives the whole variable domain SQTIHQWPATLVQPVGSPLSLECTVEGTSNPNLYWYRQAAGRGLQLLFYSVGIGQISSEVPQNLSASRPQDRQFILSSKKLLLSDSGFYLCAWSVLRGQGGTQYFGPGTRLLVL.

As to this clone: Read data end 3 residues before the CDR3 end; the end is taken from the germline J gene. This rearrangement joins TRBV18 to TRBJ1-4; D is ambiguous. V was cut by 10 bases and J by 0 bases, with 15 bases left in between. CDR1 KGHSH and CDR2 LQKENI come from the germline V gene. The length of the CDR3 is 15 residues. The CDR3 reads CATTPFPATNEKLFF. CDR3 bases read: TGTGCCACCACCCCTTTCCCAGCAACTAATGAAAAA.

There are a few counts of this clone. The read is 3 residues too short to cover the CDR3 end, so that end is filled in from the germline J gene. The chain is built from TRBV19 and TRBJ2-3; 7 nucleotides align to TRBD2. Germline V gene sequence: CDR1 LNHDA, CDR2 SQIVND (reference sequence). J was trimmed by 0 bases and V by 7 bases; bases with no gene match: 7. The CDR3 has 15 amino acids. This CDR3 reads CASINRGGSTDTQYF. The CDR3 DNA, read in part, is TGTGCCAGTATAAATCGCGGGGGTAGCACAGATACG.

As to this clone: The CDR3 end is not reached by the read, which stops 3 residues before it; the germline J gene fills it in. J is TRBJ1-2 and V is TRBV7-9; 9 nucleotides agree with TRBD1. CDR3 length: 15 residues. The V segment lost 3 bases and the J segment 4 bases; nucleotides outside the gene matches: 6. Germline values: CDR1 SEHNR, CDR2 FQNEAQ (reference sequence). The part of the CDR3 DNA that was read is TGTGCCAGCAGCTTGGAGGACAGGGGACTCTATGGC. Protein: CASSLEDRGLYG. The complete CDR3 reads CASSLEDRGLYGYTF.

With regard to this clone: The read finishes 3 residues shy of the CDR3 end, and the germline J gene is used to complete it. The rearrangement uses TRBV19 and TRBJ2-3, with 10 bases lining up with TRBD1. Germline-derived CDR1 and CDR2 are LNHDA and SQIVND (reference sequence). The V segment lost 7 bases and the J segment 5 bases; nucleotides outside the gene matches: 12. CDR3 length: 16 residues. The sequenced part of the CDR3 DNA is TGTGCCAGTATGGGGGGGGGACAGGGGCGAAGAGATACG. Translation: CASMGGGQGRRDT. From start to end, the CDR3 is CASMGGGQGRRDTQYF.

This clone was picked up a small number of times. The read stops 3 residues short of the end of the CDR3; the missing end is completed from the germline J gene. The J gene is TRBJ2-7, the V gene TRBV19; D perhaps matches TRBD1 (5 bases). Trimming removed 5 bases at V and 4 bases at J, with 6 bases between. The CDR3 has 11 amino acids. Germline V gives CDR1 LNHDA, CDR2 SQIVND (reference sequence). The CDR3 loop reads CASSQGYEQYF. The sequenced part of the CDR3 DNA is TGTGCCAGTAGTCAGGGATACGAG.

Turning to this clone: The read is 3 residues too short to cover the CDR3 end, so that end is filled in from the germline J gene. The genes are TRBV19 and TRBJ2-5; possible D gene TRBD2, 7 bases. Germline CDR1 LNHDA, CDR2 SQIVND (reference sequence). The CDR3 covers 17 residues. Deletions cut 3 bases from V and 4 bases from J, with 21 bases between. Here the CDR3 reads CASSIAGGLASGETQYF. CDR3 bases read: TGTGCCAGTAGTATCGCCGGGGGGCTAGCATCGGGAGAGACC.

There are a few counts of this clone. The DNA read from the CDR3 is TGTGCCAGCAATGGTAACAACAATGAGCGACATGAG. It translates to CASNGNNNERHE. The entire CDR3 reads CASNGNNNERHEQFF. The rearrangement joins TRBV2 to TRBJ2-1, with D unresolved. The CDR3 goes on 3 residues after the read ends, and that part is filled in from the germline J gene. The CDR3 is made up of 15 amino acids. Germline V lookup: CDR1 SNHLY, CDR2 FYNNEI. The germline V and J ends were trimmed by 7 bases and 8 bases, with 21 bases remaining between them.

Concerning this clone: The read gets to within 3 residues of the CDR3 end, and the germline J gene fills in the rest. V and J are TRBV18 and TRBJ1-2; possibly TRBD1 for D (5 bases). CDR1 is KGHSH, CDR2 LQKENI, per germline. Trimming took 4 bases from V and 3 from J, leaving 12 bases between them. The CDR3 contains 14 residues. The CDR3 DNA, read in part, is TGTGCCAGCTCACGACAGACAGTGGACTATGGC. Residues: CASSRQTVDYG. Given in full, the CDR3 is CASSRQTVDYGYTF.

In its sample, this clone was seen a few times. The part of the CDR3 DNA that was read is TGCAGTGCTAGGGCATTAAGCTCCTACGAG. Its translation is CSARALSSYE. The whole CDR3 region reads CSARALSSYEQYF. The chain couples TRBV20-1 to TRBJ2-7; D is unresolved. Sequencing ends 3 residues short of the CDR3 end; the germline J gene provides the rest. CDR3 length: 13 residues. Per germline, CDR1 DFQATT and CDR2 SNEGSKA (reference sequence). Deletions cut 3 bases from V and 0 bases from J, with 9 bases between.

This clone was counted a few times. The read comes to an end 3 residues before the CDR3 does, leaving the germline J gene to fill in the end. This rearrangement joins TRBV19 to TRBJ1-5; TRBD1 might be the D (6 bases). The V and J ends lost 10 bases and 7 bases respectively, with 23 bases between them. The CDR3 is 15 residues long. Germline-derived CDR1 and CDR2 are LNHDA and SQIVND (reference sequence). CDR3 DNA (partial): TGTGCCACCAAGGGGGTCTTTTTCGCAGAACAGCCC. Translated, it gives CATKGVFFAEQP. In full, the CDR3 reads CATKGVFFAEQPQHF.

This clone has a handful of counts. The observed sequence ends 3 residues before the CDR3 terminus, with the missing tail filled in from the germline J gene. V is TRBV2 and J is TRBJ2-5; perhaps TRBD2 as D (7 bases). Germline V gene sequence: CDR1 SNHLY, CDR2 FYNNEI. CDR3 length equals 14 residues. V lost 7 bases to trimming and J lost 4 bases, with 16 bases between them. The CDR3 here is CASKGGGAGETQYF. The sequenced CDR3 bases are TGTGCCAGCAAGGGCGGGGGCGCGGGAGAGACC. Full variable domain (remainder filled in from reference TRBV2 and TRBJ2-5): EPEVTQTPSHQVTQMGQEVILRCVPISNHLYFYWYRQILGQKVEFLVSFYNNEISEKSEIFDDQFSVERPDGSNFTLKIRSTKLEDSAMYFCASKGGGAGETQYFGPGTRLLVL.

Regarding this clone: The missing CDR3 end, 3 residues past where the read stops, is filled in from the germline J gene. The V gene is TRBV7-9, the J gene TRBJ2-7; 7 bases map to TRBD1. Germline V gene sequence: CDR1 SEHNR, CDR2 FQNEAQ (reference sequence). This CDR3 has 14 residues. The junction had 10 bases not matched to a gene; V was cut back by 6 bases and J by 5 bases. This chain's CDR3 is CASRSGQVPHEQYF. Incomplete CDR3 DNA: TGTGCCAGCAGAAGCGGACAGGTCCCCCACGAG.

About this clone itself: The read ends 3 residues before the CDR3 terminus; that terminus is restored from the germline J gene. The rearrangement uses TRBV19 and TRBJ2-1; a weak D match, TRBD1 (6 bases). The V end lost 5 bases, the J end lost 2 bases, and 16 bases lay between the germline ends. Germline-derived CDR1 and CDR2 are LNHDA and SQIVND (reference sequence). This CDR3 region has 16 residues. CDR3 DNA (partial): TGTGCCAGTAGTTCCGGGACACGCGGAACCTACAATGAG. This codes for CASSSGTRGTYNE. The entire CDR3 reads CASSSGTRGTYNEQFF.

This clone was recorded a few times. The CDR3 goes on 3 residues after the read ends, and that part is filled in from the germline J gene. V gene TRBV7-6 combines with J gene TRBJ2-5, with 14 bases fitting TRBD2. The CDR3 is made up of 16 amino acids. V lost 2 bases to trimming and J lost 4 bases; unmatched junction nucleotides: 3. CDR1 and CDR2 (germline): SGHVS, FNYEAQ. The sequenced part of the CDR3 DNA is TGTGCCAGCAGCTTAAGACTAGCGGGGGGGCTAGAGACC. Translated, it gives CASSLRLAGGLET. The entire CDR3 reads CASSLRLAGGLETQYF.

This clone was counted a few times. From the germline J gene comes the end of the CDR3, since the read stops 3 residues before it. The chain uses TRBV18 and TRBJ2-7; maybe TRBD1 (6 bases). V was cut by 3 bases and J by 3 bases, with 9 bases left in between. The germline V gene encodes CDR1 KGHSH and CDR2 LQKENI. The CDR3 is 13 amino acids. The CDR3 loop reads CASSPGQYYEQYF. The sequenced part of the CDR3 DNA is TGTGCCAGCTCACCCGGACAGTACTACGAG.